This T cell receptor beta chain comes out of a study of shared T cell receptors in the human thymus. The CDR3 is 14 amino acids. J was trimmed by 5 bases and V by 4 bases; bases with no gene match: 7. Germline assignment: CDR1 SGHDN and CDR2 FVKESK. Generated by immunoSEQ multiplex PCR, the TCRdb table keeps only in-frame clones and is missing some. The table has about 730,000 clones, 80% to 90% seen once. The data were also submitted as part of a second study, on human thymus T cells. From that report: The study used thymus tissue resected during corrective heart surgery. Apparent skewing of V and J gene usage characterized both thymic and blood repertoires. Thymic repertoires from unrelated individuals overlapped highly, related research reported.

The sequence derives from a girl in the first two years of life with a congenital heart defect. This rearrangement joins TRBV14 to TRBJ1-1; 7 nucleotides align to TRBD1. The sequencing input was thymocytes. The CDR3: CASSPLTGRTEAFF. The CDR3, as DNA: TGTGCCAGCAGCCCTTTGACAGGGAGAACTGAAGCTTTCTTT.